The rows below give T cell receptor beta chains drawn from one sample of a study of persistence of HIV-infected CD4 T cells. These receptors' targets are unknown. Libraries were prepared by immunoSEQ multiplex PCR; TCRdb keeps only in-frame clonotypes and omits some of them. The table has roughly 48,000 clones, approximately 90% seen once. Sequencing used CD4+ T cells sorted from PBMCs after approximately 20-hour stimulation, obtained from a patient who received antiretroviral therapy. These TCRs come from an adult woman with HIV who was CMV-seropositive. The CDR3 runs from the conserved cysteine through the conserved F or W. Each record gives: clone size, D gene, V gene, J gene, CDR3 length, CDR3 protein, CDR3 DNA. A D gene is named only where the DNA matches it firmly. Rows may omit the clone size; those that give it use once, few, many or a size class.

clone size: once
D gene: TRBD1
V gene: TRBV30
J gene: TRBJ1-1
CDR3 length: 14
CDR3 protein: CAWVGQGKRAEAFF
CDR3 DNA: TGTGCCTGGGTAGGACAGGGGAAGAGGGCTGAAGCTTTCTTT

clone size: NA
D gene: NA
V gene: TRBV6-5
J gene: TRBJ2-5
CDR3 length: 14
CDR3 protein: CASRRSSTKETQYF
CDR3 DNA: TGTGCCAGCAGGAGAAGCTCGACGAAAGAGACCCAGTACTTC

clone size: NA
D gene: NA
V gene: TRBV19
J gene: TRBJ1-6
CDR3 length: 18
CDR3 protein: CASSPLTSATLGNSPLHF
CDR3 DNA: TGTGCCAGTAGTCCCTTAACGAGCGCTACGCTTGGGAATTCACCCCTCCACTTT

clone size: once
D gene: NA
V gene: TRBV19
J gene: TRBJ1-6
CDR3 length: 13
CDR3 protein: CASRASYNSPLHF
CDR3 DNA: TGTGCCAGCAGAGCCTCCTATAATTCACCCCTCCACTTT

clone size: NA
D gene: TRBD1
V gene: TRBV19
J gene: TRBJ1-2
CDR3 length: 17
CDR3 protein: CASSMDQGGFWNYGYTF
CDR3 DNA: TGTGCCAGTAGTATGGATCAGGGGGGGTTTTGGAACTATGGCTACACCTTC

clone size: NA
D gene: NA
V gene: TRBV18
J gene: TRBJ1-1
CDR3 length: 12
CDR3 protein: CASSRANTEAFF
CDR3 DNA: TGTGCCAGCTCACGAGCCAACACTGAAGCTTTCTTT

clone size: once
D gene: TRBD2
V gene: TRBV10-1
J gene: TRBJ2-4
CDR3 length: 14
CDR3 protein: CASSAGSGGNIQYF
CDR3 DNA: TGCGCCAGCAGTGCGGGGTCGGGGGGAAACATTCAGTACTTC

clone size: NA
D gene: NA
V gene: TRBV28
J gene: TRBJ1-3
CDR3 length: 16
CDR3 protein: CASSRAGATAGNTIYF
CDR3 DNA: TGTGCCAGCAGCCGGGCGGGGGCTACAGCTGGAAACACCATATATTTT

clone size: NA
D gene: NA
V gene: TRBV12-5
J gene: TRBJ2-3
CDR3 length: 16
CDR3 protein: CASGLVLADFTDTQYF
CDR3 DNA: TGTGCTAGTGGTTTGGTACTAGCTGATTTCACAGATACGCAGTATTTT

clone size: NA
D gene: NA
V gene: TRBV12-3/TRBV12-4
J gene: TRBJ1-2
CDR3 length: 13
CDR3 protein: CASSLVSNYGYTF
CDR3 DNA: TGTGCCAGCAGTTTAGTTTCTAACTATGGCTACACCTTC

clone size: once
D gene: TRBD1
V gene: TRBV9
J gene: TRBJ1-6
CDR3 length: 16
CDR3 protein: CASSPWTGQLDSPLHF
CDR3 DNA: TGTGCCAGCAGCCCATGGACAGGTCAACTTGATTCACCCCTCCACTTT

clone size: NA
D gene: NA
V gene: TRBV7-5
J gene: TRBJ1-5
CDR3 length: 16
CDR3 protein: CVRSLVVQGSCQPQHF
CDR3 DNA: TGTGTCAGAAGCTTAGTCGTGCAGGGTAGCTGCCAGCCCCAGCATTTT

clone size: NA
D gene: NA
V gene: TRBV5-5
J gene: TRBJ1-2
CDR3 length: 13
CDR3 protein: CASSRLVGGRYTF
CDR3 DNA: TGTGCCAGCAGCCGACTCGTCGGGGGGCGCTACACCTTC

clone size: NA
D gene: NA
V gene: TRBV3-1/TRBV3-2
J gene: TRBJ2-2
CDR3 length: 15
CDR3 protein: CASSQGMAATGELFF
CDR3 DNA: TGTGCCAGCAGCCAGGGCATGGCGGCCACCGGGGAGCTGTTTTTT

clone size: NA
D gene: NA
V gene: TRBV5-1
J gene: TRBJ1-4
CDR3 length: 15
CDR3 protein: CASSMTGGLEEKLFF
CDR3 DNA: TGCGCCAGCAGCATGACTGGGGGACTGGAAGAAAAACTGTTTTTT

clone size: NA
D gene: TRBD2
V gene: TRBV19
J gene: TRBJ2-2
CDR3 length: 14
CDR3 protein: CASSINGGTGELFF
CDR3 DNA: TGTGCCAGTAGTATCAACGGGGGGACCGGGGAGCTGTTTTTT

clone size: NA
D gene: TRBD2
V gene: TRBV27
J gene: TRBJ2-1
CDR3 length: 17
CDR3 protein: CASKLTSGLRGMDEQFF
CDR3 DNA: TGTGCCAGCAAGCTGACTAGCGGGTTAAGAGGTATGGATGAGCAGTTCTTC

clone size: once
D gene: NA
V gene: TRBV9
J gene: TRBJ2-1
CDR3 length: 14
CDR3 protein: CASSVRTSYNEQFF
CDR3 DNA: TGTGCCAGCAGCGTAAGAACATCCTACAATGAGCAGTTCTTC

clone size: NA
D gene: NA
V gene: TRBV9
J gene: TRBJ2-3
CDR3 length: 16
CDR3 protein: CASSEPRGRRTDTQYF
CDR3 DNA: TGTGCCAGCAGCGAGCCCCGGGGGCGGAGGACAGATACGCAGTATTTT

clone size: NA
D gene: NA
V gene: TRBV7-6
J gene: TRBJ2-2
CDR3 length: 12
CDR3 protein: CAGRGLAGELFF
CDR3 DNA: TGTGCCGGGAGGGGGCTCGCCGGGGAGCTGTTTTTT

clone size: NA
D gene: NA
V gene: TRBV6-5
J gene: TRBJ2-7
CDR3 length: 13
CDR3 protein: CASSPDTGYEQYF
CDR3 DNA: TGTGCCAGCAGTCCTGACACAGGCTACGAGCAGTACTTC

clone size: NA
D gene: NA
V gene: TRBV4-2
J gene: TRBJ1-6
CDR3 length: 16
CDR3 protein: CASSQENLGANSPLHF
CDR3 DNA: TGTGCCAGCAGCCAAGAAAATTTAGGGGCTAATTCACCCCTCCACTTT

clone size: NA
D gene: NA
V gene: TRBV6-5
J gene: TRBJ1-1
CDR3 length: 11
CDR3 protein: CASSLGYEAFF
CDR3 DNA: TGTGCCAGCAGTCTAGGATATGAAGCTTTCTTT

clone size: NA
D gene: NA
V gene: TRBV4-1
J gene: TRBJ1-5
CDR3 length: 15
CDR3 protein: CASSLSLGSNQPQHF
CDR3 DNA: TGCGCCAGCAGCCTCAGTCTGGGTAGCAATCAGCCCCAGCATTTT

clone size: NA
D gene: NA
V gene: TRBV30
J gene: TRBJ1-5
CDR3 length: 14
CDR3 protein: CAWSAGSSNQPQHF
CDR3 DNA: TGTGCCTGGAGCGCCGGGAGCAGCAATCAGCCCCAGCATTTT

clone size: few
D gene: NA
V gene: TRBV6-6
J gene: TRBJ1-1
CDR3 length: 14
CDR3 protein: CASISGTATTEAFF
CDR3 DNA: TGTGCCAGCATCTCCGGGACTGCCACCACTGAAGCTTTCTTT

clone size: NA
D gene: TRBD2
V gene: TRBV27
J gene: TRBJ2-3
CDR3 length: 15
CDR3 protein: CASSFLSGGTDTQYF
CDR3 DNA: TGTGCCAGCAGTTTCCTAAGCGGGGGGACAGATACGCAGTATTTT

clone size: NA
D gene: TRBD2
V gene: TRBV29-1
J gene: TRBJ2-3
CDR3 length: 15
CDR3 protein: CSASPGTSGTDTQYF
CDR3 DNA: TGCAGCGCATCCCCCGGGACTAGCGGCACAGATACGCAGTATTTT

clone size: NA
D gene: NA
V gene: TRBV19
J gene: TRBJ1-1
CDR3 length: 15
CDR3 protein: CASSPHRVAYTEAFF
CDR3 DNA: TGTGCCAGTAGTCCTCACAGGGTTGCGTACACTGAAGCTTTCTTT

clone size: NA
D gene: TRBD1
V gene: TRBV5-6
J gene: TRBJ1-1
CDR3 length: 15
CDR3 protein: CASSLRDRSNTEAFF
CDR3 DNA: TGTGCCAGCAGCTTGCGGGACAGGTCGAACACTGAAGCTTTCTTT

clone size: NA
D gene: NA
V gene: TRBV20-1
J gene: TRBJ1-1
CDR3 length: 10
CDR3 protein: CSARGREAFF
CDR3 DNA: TGCAGTGCTAGGGGAAGAGAAGCTTTCTTT